The 10 T cell receptor beta chains in this list originate from one sample, sequenced in a study of T cells of healthy individuals. TCRdb redid the calling of the 5' RACE reads with MiXCR, one entry per CDR3 protein. The table shows around 98,000 distinct CDR3 sequences, with 15% to 20% occurring only once. The receptor source for this set is a human donor in good health.

This clonotype was recorded many times. This chain links TRBV5-5 with TRBJ1-4; D is ambiguous. This CDR3 region has 17 residues. Germline V gene sequence: CDR1 SGHKS, CDR2 YYEKEE (reference sequence). V lost 1 base and J lost 7, with 20 bases in between. The DNA for the CDR3 is TGTGCCAGCAGCTTGAATGCCGACGCGATTGGAACTGAAAAACTGTTTTTT. Translation: CASSLNADAIGTEKLFF.

This clonotype was picked up a small number of times. The chain uses TRBV4-3 and TRBJ2-1; D gene unclear. The CDR3 contains 13 residues. Germline values: CDR1 LGHNA, CDR2 YSLEER. V lost 0 bases, J lost 6 bases, and 6 bases lay in between. CDR3 in amino acids: CASSQERPNEQFF. In DNA form, the CDR3 reads TGCGCCAGCAGCCAAGAAAGGCCCAATGAGCAGTTCTTC.

The chain joins TRBV12-3 or TRBV12-4 to TRBJ1-2; 7 nucleotides align to TRBD1. The CDR3 runs 14 residues. V gave up 3 bases and J gave up 4 bases; unmatched junction bases: 5. The CDR3 reads CASSFQTGIYGYTF. The DNA of the CDR3 is TGTGCCAGCAGTTTCCAGACAGGGATCTATGGCTACACCTTC.

This clonotype was detected ten times or more. The chain is built from TRBV7-2 and TRBJ1-1, with 8 nucleotides matching TRBD1. Trimming removed 4 bases from V and 7 bases from J; junction bases left unmatched: 5. The CDR3 sequence is 13 residues long. Germline loops: CDR1 SGHTA, CDR2 FQGNSA. The CDR3 reads CASSSITGGEAFF. As DNA, the CDR3 is TGTGCCAGCAGCTCCATCACAGGGGGTGAAGCTTTCTTT.

CDR3 coding DNA: TGTGCCAGCAGAACAAACACCGGGACAACCTACGAGCAGTACTTC. Encoded protein: CASRTNTGTTYEQYF. V is TRBV28 and J is TRBJ2-7; D may be TRBD1 (6 bases). There are 15 residues in the CDR3. Trimming took 6 bases from V and 2 from J, leaving 17 bases between them. Germline V lookup: CDR1 MDHEN, CDR2 SYDVKM.

Note on this clonotype: Relative to the germline gene, one junction end is altered; a read error may explain this. The chain recombines TRBV9 with TRBJ1-2; D unclear. The CDR3 length is 12 residues. Germline V gives CDR1 SGDLS, CDR2 YYNGEE. The CDR3 sequence is CASSATGYGYNF. For the CDR3, the DNA is TGTGCCAGCAGCGCGACGGGTTATGGCTACAACTTC.

This chain joins TRBV7-6 and TRBJ2-7, with 13 bases aligning to TRBD2. Germline lookup yields CDR1 SGHVS and CDR2 FNYEAQ. CDR3 size: 15 residues. The trim removed 5 bases at V and 4 bases at J, leaving 5 bases unmatched. The CDR3 region has the DNA TGTGCCAGCAGCCCGGGACTAGCGGGATTTTACGAGCAGTACTTC. Translating gives CASSPGLAGFYEQYF.

On this clonotype: One end of the junction fails to match germline, which may point to a read error. J is TRBJ1-1 and V is TRBV4-3; TRBD1 might be the D (5 bases). The CDR3 has 16 amino acids. Per the germline V gene, CDR1 is LGHNA and CDR2 is YSLEER. CDR3 sequence: CASNQGPQGLNTEAFF. The CDR3, as DNA: TGCGCCAGCAACCAAGGCCCCCAGGGACTGAACACTGAAGCTTTCTTT.

The chain combines TRBV6-2 or TRBV6-3 with TRBJ2-3, with 13 bases lining up with TRBD2. Germline V gene sequence: CDR1 MNHEY, CDR2 SVGEGT. The V segment lost 8 bases and the J segment 5 bases; nucleotides outside the gene matches: 13. The CDR3 covers 17 residues. CDR3 protein: CASRESRTSGRRDTQYF. Written as DNA, the CDR3 is TGTGCCAGCCGAGAATCGAGGACTAGCGGGAGACGAGATACGCAGTATTTT.

This clonotype was seen repeatedly, ten times or more. The genes are TRBV13 and TRBJ2-5; D uncertain. Germline V gives CDR1 PRHDT, CDR2 FYEKMQ (reference sequence). The CDR3 extends over 15 amino acids. V was cut by 3 bases and J by 2 bases, with 13 bases left in between. The CDR3 bases are TGTGCCAGCAGCTTCTCTACTGTCCAGCAAGAGACCCAGTACTTC. It is translated as CASSFSTVQQETQYF.